One and the same sample provided the 5 T cell receptor beta chains below, sequenced in a study of cytomegalovirus exposure and HLA in healthy donors. Assay used: immunoSEQ multiplex PCR; TCRdb lists only in-frame clones, some missing. The sample lists about 240,000 clones; around 87% were seen once. The sequenced material came from PBMCs. Receptor source: a woman between 25 and 40 years old in good health and CMV-seropositive.

This chain links TRBV5-1 with TRBJ2-5; D is uncertain. Per the germline V gene, CDR1 is SGHRS and CDR2 is YFSETQ. The length of the CDR3 is 13 residues. Deletions cut 2 bases from V and 3 bases from J, with 8 bases between. The CDR3, as DNA: TGCGCCAGCAGCTTAGCAGGAAAAGAGACCCAGTACTTC. This codes for CASSLAGKETQYF.

The J gene is TRBJ2-7, the V gene TRBV29-1; 9 bases are shared with TRBD1. This CDR3 has 13 residues. Germline values: CDR1 SQVTM, CDR2 ANQGSEA. J gave up 2 bases and V 6 bases, and 5 bases lay outside the gene matches. CDR3 loop: CSVRDRVTYEQYF. The CDR3 bases are TGCAGCGTCAGGGACAGGGTTACCTACGAGCAGTACTTC.

The CDR3 coding sequence is TGTGCCAGTAGTAACGGGAGGGCGATTGATGAGCAGTTCTTC. Translating gives CASSNGRAIDEQFF. This sequence joins TRBV19 and TRBJ2-1; 8 positions match TRBD2. This CDR3 comprises 14 residues. V shed 4 bases, J shed 8 bases, and the junction held 7 bases outside the gene matches. Germline assignment: CDR1 LNHDA and CDR2 SQIVND (reference sequence).

Only a few counts were recorded for this clone. The CDR3 here is CASSLTPAPGGQPQHF. In DNA form, the CDR3 reads TGTGCCAGCAGCCTCACCCCGGCCCCGGGGGGGCAGCCCCAGCATTTT. The chain joins TRBV7-8 to TRBJ1-5; D perhaps matches TRBD1 (5 bases). Germline V gives CDR1 SGHVS, CDR2 FQNEAQ. Trimming pared 5 bases from V and 7 bases from J, leaving 21 bases between. The CDR3 totals 16 residues.

The rearrangement links TRBV29-1 to TRBJ2-7; tentative D call: TRBD2 (6 bases). V was pared by 0 bases and J by 4 bases, with 16 bases between. The CDR3 sequence is 15 residues long. The V gene's germline CDR1 is SQVTM and CDR2 ANQGSEA. The CDR3 DNA sequence: TGCAGCGTTGAAGATAAAACGGGACTCCAGTACGAGCAGTACTTC. Its protein is CSVEDKTGLQYEQYF.